A selection of T cell receptor beta chains follows, all from one sample in a study of blood T cell repertoires in COVID-19. Sequencing used immunoSEQ multiplex PCR; TCRdb keeps in-frame clones, though not all of them. The table has over 55,000 clones, around 79% seen once. The material sequenced was peripheral blood. The receptors were gathered from a woman aged 70-85 years with acute or convalescent COVID-19. The CDR3 runs from the conserved cysteine through the conserved F or W. D genes are given only for firm matches. Only some rows state a clone size, as once, few, many or a class for expanded clones.

>TRBD1|TRBJ1-4|TRBV19|.
TGTGCCAGTAGTATCGGACAGGGGAGCGGCGAAAAACTGTTTTTT
CASSIGQGSGEKLFF
>TRBD1|TRBJ2-5|TRBV6-5|once
TGTGCCAGCAGTTACGGGACAGGGGGGGAGACCCAGTACTTC
CASSYGTGGETQYF
>.|TRBJ2-5|TRBV11-2|.
TGTGCCAGCAGCTTTCAGTTGGCCGGGGAGACCCAGTACTTC
CASSFQLAGETQYF
>TRBD2|TRBJ2-1|TRBV7-7|.
TGTGCCAGCAGCTTTGGGGTAGGGGGACTAGACGGCAATGAGCAGTTCTTC
CASSFGVGGLDGNEQFF
>TRBD1|TRBJ2-6|TRBV3-1/TRBV3-2|.
TGTGCCAGCAGCCAGAGGGGGGGACAGGGGTTCTCTGGGGCCAACGTCCTGACTTTC
CASSQRGGQGFSGANVLTF
>.|TRBJ2-7|TRBV4-3|.
TGCGCCAGCAGCCAAGACTCGGAGACCTACGAGCAGTACTTC
CASSQDSETYEQYF
>TRBD1|TRBJ2-3|TRBV7-8|.
TGTGCCAGCAGCTCGGAAACAGGGGGCCGGACAGATACGCAGTATTTT
CASSSETGGRTDTQYF
>.|TRBJ1-4|TRBV30|.
TGTGCCTGGGACAGCGGCGATGAAAAACTGTTTTTT
CAWDSGDEKLFF
>TRBD1|TRBJ1-5|TRBV19|.
TGTGCCAGTAGCCCGACAGGGGTGGGGGATCAGCCCCAGCATTTT
CASSPTGVGDQPQHF
>TRBD2|TRBJ2-3|TRBV19|.
TGTGCCAGTAGTTCCTCGGCGGGGAGCGGGGCGACAGATACGCAGTATTTT
CASSSSAGSGATDTQYF
>TRBD2|TRBJ2-5|TRBV18|few
TGTGCCAGCTCACCAGTGACTAGCGCCCAAGAGACCCAGTACTTC
CASSPVTSAQETQYF
>.|TRBJ1-6|TRBV28|many
TGTGCCAGCAGACTAGGGGGTTCACCCCTCCACTTT
CASRLGGSPLHF
>.|TRBJ1-1|TRBV10-1|.
TGCGCCAGCAGTGAAAGGGGGGGTCCCATGAACACTGAAGCTTTCTTT
CASSERGGPMNTEAFF
>.|TRBJ1-1|TRBV30|.
TGTGCCTGGAGTGTATGGGGGGGAACTGAAGCTTTCTTT
CAWSVWGGTEAFF
>.|TRBJ2-6|TRBV5-4|few
TGTGCCAGCAGCCTCGAGAGCTCTGGGGCCAACGTCCTGACTTTC
CASSLESSGANVLTF
>.|TRBJ1-1|TRBV7-2|.
TGTGCCAGCAGCTCCCTCGGACGGCGGGAGGAAGCTTTCTTT
CASSSLGRREEAFF
>TRBD1|TRBJ1-6|TRBV28|few
TGTGCCAGCATATCCCCGGGACAGGGATTTTCACCCCTCCACTTT
CASISPGQGFSPLHF
>.|TRBJ1-3|TRBV7-9|.
TGTGCCAGCAGGGGAGAGAATCAGTGGAGAAACACCATATATTTT
CASRGENQWRNTIYF
>.|TRBJ2-7|TRBV4-3|few
TGCGCCAGCAGCCAAGAGGCCGGGGTCGGCCTATACGAGCAGTACTTC
CASSQEAGVGLYEQYF
>.|TRBJ1-2|TRBV5-4|few
TGTGCCAGCAGCTTGGCAGGACAGACTGGCTACACCTTC
CASSLAGQTGYTF
>TRBD1|TRBJ2-7|TRBV27|once
TGTGCCAGCAGTCTGACCGGGACAGTGCCCTCCTACGAGCAGTACTTC
CASSLTGTVPSYEQYF
>TRBD1|TRBJ2-4|TRBV7-2|.
TGTGCCAGCAGCTTAAGTGCTGGACAGGGGAAGAACATTCAGTACTTC
CASSLSAGQGKNIQYF
>.|TRBJ1-4|TRBV7-8|.
TGTGCCAGCAGCGTCTCGGTGGCAACTAATGAAAAACTGTTTTTT
CASSVSVATNEKLFF
>.|TRBJ2-7|TRBV5-1|.
TGCGCCAGCAGCTTGGTGCGTCATTACGAGCAGTACTTC
CASSLVRHYEQYF
>.|TRBJ1-3|TRBV19|.
TGTGCCAGTAGTATCGGGTTCACTTCTGGAAACACCATATATTTT
CASSIGFTSGNTIYF
>.|TRBJ1-1|TRBV7-8|.
TGTGCCAGCAGCCCCCAGGGGCGGTCAGAAGCTTTCTTT
CASSPQGRSEAFF
>.|TRBJ1-4|TRBV10-3|few
TGTGCCATCAGTGAGGGACAGAGAAATGAAAAACTGTTTTTT
CAISEGQRNEKLFF
>.|TRBJ2-5|TRBV16|.
TGTGCCAGCAGCCGCTACCCGGCAGCAGGTGGGGAGACCCAGTACTTC
CASSRYPAAGGETQYF
>TRBD2|TRBJ2-1|TRBV30|.
TGTGCCTGGACGGGACTAGCGGGAGTGGTTAATGAGCAGTTCTTC
CAWTGLAGVVNEQFF
>.|TRBJ1-1|TRBV10-3|.
TGTGCCGCTCAGGGCTTCACTGAAGCTTTCTTT
CAAQGFTEAFF
>.|TRBJ2-6|TRBV2|.
TGTGCCAGCAAGGGAGGCGGGATGAGGTCTGGGGCCAACGTCCTGACTTTC
CASKGGGMRSGANVLTF
>TRBD2|TRBJ2-2|TRBV9|.
TGTGCCAGCAGCCCGCGACTAGCGGGGTTCACCGGGGAGCTGTTTTTT
CASSPRLAGFTGELFF
>.|TRBJ2-7|TRBV4-1|.
TGCGCCAGCAGCCTAGGGCCGCCGGGAAACGAGCAGTACTTC
CASSLGPPGNEQYF